This T cell receptor (beta chain) was captured in a study of blood T cell repertoires in COVID-19. The wider study: Whether acute or convalescent, the COVID-19 samples came from the United States, Italy and Spain. From T cells, B-cell-depleted T cells, or PBMCs came the material, which was cDNA or gDNA.

The V and J ends lost 1 base and 0 bases, in that order; junction bases with no gene match: 8. Germline V lookup: CDR1 LGHNA, CDR2 YNFKEQ. The CDR3 runs to 17 residues. In the authors' workflow: Amplification with reference gene primers provided the estimates of nucleated cell counts. Libraries were prepared by immunoSEQ multiplex PCR; TCRdb keeps only in-frame clonotypes and omits some of them. The D gene and trimming were derived from the DNA, and the V and J assignments and clone size from that table. The repertoire has hundreds of thousands of clones, around four fifths of them found once; the top ten carry roughly 2.6%.

This rearrangement joins TRBV4-2 to TRBJ2-7; 8 positions agree with TRBD2. This clonotype was sampled from a woman in her forties with active or convalescent COVID-19. Specimen: peripheral blood. The CDR3 protein is CASSQASGGLGSYEQYF. CDR3 sequence (DNA): TGTGCCAGCAGCCAAGCATCGGGGGGGCTGGGCTCCTACGAGCAGTACTTC.